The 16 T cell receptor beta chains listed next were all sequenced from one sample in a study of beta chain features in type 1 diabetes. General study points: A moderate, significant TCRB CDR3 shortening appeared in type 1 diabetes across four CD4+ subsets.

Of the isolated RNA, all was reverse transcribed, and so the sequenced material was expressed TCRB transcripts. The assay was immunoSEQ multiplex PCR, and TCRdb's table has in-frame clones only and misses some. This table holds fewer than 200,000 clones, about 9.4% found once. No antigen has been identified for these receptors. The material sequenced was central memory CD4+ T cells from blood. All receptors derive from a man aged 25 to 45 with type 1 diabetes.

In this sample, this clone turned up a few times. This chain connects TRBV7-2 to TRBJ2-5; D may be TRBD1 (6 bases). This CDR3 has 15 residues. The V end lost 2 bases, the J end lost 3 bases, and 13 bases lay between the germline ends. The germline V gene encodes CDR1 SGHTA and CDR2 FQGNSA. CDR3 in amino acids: CASSLRLGGEETQYF. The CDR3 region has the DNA TGTGCCAGCAGCTTAAGGTTAGGGGGAGAAGAGACCCAGTACTTC.

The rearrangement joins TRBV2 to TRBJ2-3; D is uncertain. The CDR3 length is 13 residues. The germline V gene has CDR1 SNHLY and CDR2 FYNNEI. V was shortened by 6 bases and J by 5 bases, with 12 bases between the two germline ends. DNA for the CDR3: TGTGCCAGCAGCTACGCCACGGGAGATACGCAGTATTTT. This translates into CASSYATGDTQYF.

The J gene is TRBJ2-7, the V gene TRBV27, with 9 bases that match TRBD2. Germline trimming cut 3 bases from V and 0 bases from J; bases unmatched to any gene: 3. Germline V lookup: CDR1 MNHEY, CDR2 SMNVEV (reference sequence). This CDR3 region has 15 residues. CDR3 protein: CASSFGLAFSYEQYF. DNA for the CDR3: TGTGCCAGCAGTTTTGGACTAGCGTTCTCCTACGAGCAGTACTTC.

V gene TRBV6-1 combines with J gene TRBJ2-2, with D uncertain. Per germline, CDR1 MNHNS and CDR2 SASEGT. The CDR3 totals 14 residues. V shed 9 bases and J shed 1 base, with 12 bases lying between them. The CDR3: CASTVLGNTGELFF. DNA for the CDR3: TGTGCCAGTACTGTCCTCGGGAACACCGGGGAGCTGTTTTTT.

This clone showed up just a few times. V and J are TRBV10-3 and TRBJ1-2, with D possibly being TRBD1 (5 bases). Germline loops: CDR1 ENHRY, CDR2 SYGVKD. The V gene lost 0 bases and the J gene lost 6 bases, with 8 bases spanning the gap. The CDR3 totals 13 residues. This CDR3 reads CAISESTGDGYTF. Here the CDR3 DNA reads TGTGCCATCAGTGAGTCCACGGGGGATGGCTACACCTTC.

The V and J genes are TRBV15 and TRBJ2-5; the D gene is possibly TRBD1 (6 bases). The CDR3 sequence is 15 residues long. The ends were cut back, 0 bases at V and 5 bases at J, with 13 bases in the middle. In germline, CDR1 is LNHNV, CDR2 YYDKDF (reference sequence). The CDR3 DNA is TGTGCCACCAGCAGAGATGTGGGGGCTGGTGAGACCCAGTACTTC. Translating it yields CATSRDVGAGETQYF.

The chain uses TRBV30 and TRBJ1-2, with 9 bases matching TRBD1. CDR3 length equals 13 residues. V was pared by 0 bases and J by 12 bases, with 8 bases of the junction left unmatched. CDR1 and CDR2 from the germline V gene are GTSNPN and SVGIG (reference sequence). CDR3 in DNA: TGTGCCTGGAGTGTAAGGACAGGGGAGTGGAACACCTTC. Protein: CAWSVRTGEWNTF.

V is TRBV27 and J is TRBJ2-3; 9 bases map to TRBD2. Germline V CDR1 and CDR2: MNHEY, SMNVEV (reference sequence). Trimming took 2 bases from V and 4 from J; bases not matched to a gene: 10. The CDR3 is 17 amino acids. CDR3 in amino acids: CASSLEGGRAFSDTQYF. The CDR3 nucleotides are TGTGCCAGCAGTTTAGAGGGCGGGAGGGCCTTTTCAGATACGCAGTATTTT.

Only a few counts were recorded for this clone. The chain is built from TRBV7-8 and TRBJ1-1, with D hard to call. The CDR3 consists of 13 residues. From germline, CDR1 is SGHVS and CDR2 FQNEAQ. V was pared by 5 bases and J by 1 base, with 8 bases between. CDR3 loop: CASSRDWNTEAFF. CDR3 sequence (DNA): TGTGCCAGCAGCAGAGATTGGAACACTGAAGCTTTCTTT.

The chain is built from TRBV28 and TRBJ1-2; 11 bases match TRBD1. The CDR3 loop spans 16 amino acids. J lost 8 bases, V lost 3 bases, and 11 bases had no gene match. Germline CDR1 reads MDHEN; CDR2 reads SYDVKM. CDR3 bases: TGTGCCAGCAGTTTCACGGGGACAGGGGGGACGAGGGGCTACACCTTC. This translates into CASSFTGTGGTRGYTF.

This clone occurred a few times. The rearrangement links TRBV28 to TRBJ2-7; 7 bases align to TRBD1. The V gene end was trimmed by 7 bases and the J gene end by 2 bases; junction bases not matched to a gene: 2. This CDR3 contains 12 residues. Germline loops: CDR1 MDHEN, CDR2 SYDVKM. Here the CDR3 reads CASTDRAYEQYF. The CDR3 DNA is TGTGCCAGCACCGACAGGGCCTACGAGCAGTACTTC.

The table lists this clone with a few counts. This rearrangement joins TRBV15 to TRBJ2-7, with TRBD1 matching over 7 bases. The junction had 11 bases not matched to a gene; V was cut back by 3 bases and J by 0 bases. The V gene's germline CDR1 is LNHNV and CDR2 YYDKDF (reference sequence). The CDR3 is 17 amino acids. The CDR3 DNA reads TGTGCCACCAGCAGTGCACCCGGGACAGAGGGCTCCTACGAGCAGTACTTC. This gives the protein CATSSAPGTEGSYEQYF. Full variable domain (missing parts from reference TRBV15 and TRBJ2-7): DAMVIQNPRYQVTQFGKPVTLSCSQTLNHNVMYWYQQKSSQAPKLLFHYYDKDFNNEADTPDNFQSRRPNTSFCFLDIRSPGLGDTAMYLCATSSAPGTEGSYEQYFGPGTRLTVT.

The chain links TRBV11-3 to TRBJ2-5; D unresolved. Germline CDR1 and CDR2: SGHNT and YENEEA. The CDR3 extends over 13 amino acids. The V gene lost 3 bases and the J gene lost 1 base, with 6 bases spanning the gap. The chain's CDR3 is CASSFQFQETQYF. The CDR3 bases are TGTGCCAGCAGCTTTCAGTTCCAAGAGACCCAGTACTTC. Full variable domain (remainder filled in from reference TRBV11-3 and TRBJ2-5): EAGVVQSPRYKIIEKKQPVAFWCNPISGHNTLYWYLQNLGQGPELLIRYENEEAVDDSQLPKDRFSAERLKGVDSTLKIQPAELGDSAVYLCASSFQFQETQYFGPGTRLLVL.

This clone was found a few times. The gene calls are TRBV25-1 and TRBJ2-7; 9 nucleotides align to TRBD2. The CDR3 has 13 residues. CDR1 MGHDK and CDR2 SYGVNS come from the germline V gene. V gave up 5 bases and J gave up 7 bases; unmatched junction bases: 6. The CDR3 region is CASSLAGRYEQYF. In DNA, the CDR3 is TGTGCCAGCAGTCTAGCGGGAAGGTATGAGCAGTACTTC.

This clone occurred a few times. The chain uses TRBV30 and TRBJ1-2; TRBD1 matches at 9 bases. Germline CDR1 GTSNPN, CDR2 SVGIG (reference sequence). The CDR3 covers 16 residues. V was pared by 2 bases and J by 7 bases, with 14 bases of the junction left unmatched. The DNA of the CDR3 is TGTGCCTGGAGTCTAGAAAAACAGGGGGCCTCATTTGGCTACACCTTC. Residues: CAWSLEKQGASFGYTF. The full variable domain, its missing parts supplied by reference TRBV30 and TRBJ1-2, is SQTIHQWPATLVQPVGSPLSLECTVEGTSNPNLYWYRQAAGRGLQLLFYSVGIGQISSEVPQNLSASRPQDRQFILSSKKLLLSDSGFYLCAWSLEKQGASFGYTFGSGTRLTVV.

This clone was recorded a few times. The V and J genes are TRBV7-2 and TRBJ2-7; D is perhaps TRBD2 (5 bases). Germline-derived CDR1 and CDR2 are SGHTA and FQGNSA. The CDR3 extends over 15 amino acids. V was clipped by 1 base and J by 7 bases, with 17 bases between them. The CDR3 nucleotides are TGTGCCAGCAGCTTAGACGGGGAAGTAGGTAGGGAGCAGTACTTC. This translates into CASSLDGEVGREQYF.